This T cell receptor (beta chain) was profiled in a study of blood T cells in healthy people across ages. Primed by a sample-barcoded 5' primer and a J-beta primer mix, a second PCR proceeded for roughly 7 to 11 cycles. Each single sample gave us at least 2.5 million CDR3-containing paired-end reads. TCRdb used MiXCR to reprocess the 5' RACE reads, holding one entry per CDR3 protein. The profile shows roughly 1,100,000 distinct CDR3 sequences, roughly a quarter of them singletons. This clonotype was observed a single time. The antigen is undetermined. Findings of the study overall: Higher diversity, along with more naive CD4+ cells, distinguished long-lived donors from aged donors.

With 4 bases clipped from V and 0 bases from J, the junction kept 6 bases outside the gene matches. Germline V CDR1 and CDR2: KGHDR, SFDVKD. The CDR3 has 17 amino acids. The same sample was also used in a study of T cells of mothers and their children.

The V and J genes are TRBV24-1 and TRBJ2-3, with 10 bases fitting TRBD2. The TCR originated in a girl aged 2 to 10 in good health. Sequencing was performed on blood. The CDR3, as DNA: TGTGCCACCAGTGAAGGACTAGCGGATTCTAGCACAGATACGCAGTATTTT. Amino acid sequence: CATSEGLADSSTDTQYF.